This entry lists 21 T cell receptor beta chains sequenced from one sample in a study of vaccination and CD4 T cells after COVID-19. With the Oncomine TCR Beta short-read assay, DNA from cultured CD4+ T cells was sequenced. TCRdb analysed the PCR reads with MiXCR anew, one entry per CDR3 protein. The data show under 25,000 distinct CDR3 sequences, around 47% seen once. These receptors' antigens are unknown. Treatment given: roughly 11-day PBMC culture with coronavirus spike peptide pools or control peptides (ViraFEST assay). The sample consisted of CD4+ T cells from blood, cultured in vitro, taken before SARS-CoV-2 vaccination. The receptors shown here come from a human donor who had recovered from COVID-19.

The V gene is TRBV6-1, the J gene TRBJ1-5; 9 bases are a match to TRBD1. Germline trimming cut 6 bases from V and 6 bases from J; bases unmatched to any gene: 12. This CDR3 region has 16 residues. CDR1 and CDR2 from the germline V gene are MNHNS and SASEGT. This CDR3 reads CASSPVPGQGLQPQHF. The CDR3 nucleotides read TGTGCCAGCAGCCCGGTACCGGGACAGGGCCTTCAGCCCCAGCATTTT.

There are a few counts of this clonotype. The chain employs TRBV5-1 and TRBJ1-1; D uncertain. Germline lookup yields CDR1 SGHRS and CDR2 YFSETQ. The germline V and J ends were trimmed by 2 bases and 0 bases, with 11 bases remaining between them. The CDR3 is 15 amino acids. The CDR3 is CASSFSPAMNTEAFF. The CDR3 coding sequence is TGCGCCAGCAGCTTTTCTCCGGCAATGAACACTGAAGCTTTCTTT.

This clonotype was seen only a few times. The chain uses TRBV11-3 and TRBJ2-2, with D tentatively TRBD2 (7 bases). The CDR3 length is 16 residues. V was shortened by 5 bases and J by 3 bases, with 16 bases between the two germline ends. The germline V gene has CDR1 SGHNT and CDR2 YENEEA. DNA for the CDR3: TGTGCCAGCAGCCCGCACGGGGGGCGCGACACCGGGGAGCTGTTTTTT. Its protein product is CASSPHGGRDTGELFF.

J is TRBJ2-5 and V is TRBV29-1; no clear D gene. V dropped 8 bases and J dropped 4 bases, with 20 bases sitting between them. Germline values: CDR1 SQVTM, CDR2 ANQGSEA. The CDR3 is 14 amino acids. CDR3 sequence reads: CSLKQTVIIETQYF. The CDR3 coding sequence is TGCAGCCTGAAGCAAACAGTTATTATAGAGACCCAGTACTTC.

The chain is built from TRBV24-1 and TRBJ2-7, with a weak D call TRBD1 (6 bases). The CDR3 is 11 amino acids. Germline V CDR1 and CDR2: KGHDR, SFDVKD. V gave up 12 bases and J gave up 5 bases, with 13 bases separating them. CDR3 sequence (DNA): TGTGCCCCCCCAGGGGTCCACGAGCAGTACTTC. Translated, it gives CAPPGVHEQYF.

V and J are TRBV6-5 and TRBJ2-7; 9 positions agree with TRBD2. The germline CDR1 and CDR2 sequences are MNHEY and SVGAGI. Losses at the gene ends were 2 bases for V and 0 bases for J; bases not matched to a gene: 8. The CDR3 consists of 17 residues. CDR3 in DNA: TGTGCCAGCAGTTACGTACCTAGCGGGGCAAGCTCCTACGAGCAGTACTTC. Residues: CASSYVPSGASSYEQYF.

This clonotype was detected only a few times. V is TRBV6-1 and J is TRBJ1-1, with D possibly being TRBD1 (6 bases). Germline CDR1 reads MNHNS; CDR2 reads SASEGT. With 6 bases removed from V and 5 bases from J, the gap between germline ends came to 13 bases. This CDR3 comprises 13 residues. The CDR3 protein is CASRDWDTTEAFF. Written as DNA, the CDR3 is TGTGCCAGCAGAGATTGGGACACTACTGAAGCTTTCTTT.

A few counts support this clonotype. V gene TRBV23-1 combines with J gene TRBJ1-1; no clear D gene. TRBV23-1 counts as an open reading frame of uncertain function. CDR3 length: 13 residues. The V and J ends lost 0 bases and 2 bases respectively, with 4 bases between them. The CDR3 here is CASSQSVNTEAFF. CDR3 coding DNA: TGCGCCAGCAGTCAATCCGTCAACACTGAAGCTTTCTTT.

A few counts support this clonotype. Compared with germline, one end of the junction differs, possibly owing to a read error. V is TRBV12-3 or TRBV12-4 and J is TRBJ1-1; D not certain. CDR3 length equals 15 residues. CDR3 nucleotides: TGTGCCAGCAGTTTAGGGGTGGAAGCCTGGCGACGCCCTTCCTTT. Residues: CASSLGVEAWRRPSF.

The CDR3 spells CASRDGTEKGEAFF. The CDR3 nucleotides are TGTGCCAGCAGAGACGGGACCGAAAAAGGCGAAGCTTTCTTT. J is TRBJ1-1 and V is TRBV2, with D perhaps matching TRBD1 (5 bases). This CDR3 spans 14 amino acids. The ends were cut back, 6 bases at V and 8 bases at J, with 19 bases in the middle. Germline values: CDR1 SNHLY, CDR2 FYNNEI.

This clonotype was seen a few times. V usage is TRBV15 and J usage is TRBJ1-2; no reliable D call. This CDR3 spans 12 amino acids. CDR1 is LNHNV, CDR2 YYDKDF, per germline (reference sequence). Trimming took 1 base from V and 6 from J, leaving 6 bases between them. CDR3 loop: CATSRGDDGYTF. The CDR3 nucleotides are TGTGCCACCAGCAGAGGCGATGATGGCTACACCTTC. The full variable domain, completed using reference TRBV15 and TRBJ1-2, is DAMVIQNPRYQVTQFGKPVTLSCSQTLNHNVMYWYQQKSSQAPKLLFHYYDKDFNNEADTPDNFQSRRPNTSFCFLDIRSPGLGDTAMYLCATSRGDDGYTFGSGTRLTVV.

V gene TRBV27 combines with J gene TRBJ2-3, with TRBD2 identical over 7 bases. Per the germline V gene, CDR1 is MNHEY and CDR2 is SMNVEV (reference sequence). The CDR3 contains 16 residues. The V segment lost 5 bases and the J segment 4 bases; nucleotides outside the gene matches: 12. Written as DNA, the CDR3 is TGTGCCAGCAGTCGGACGGGGCTAGCGGCATCAGATACGCAGTATTTT. Protein: CASSRTGLAASDTQYF.

In DNA form, the CDR3 reads TGTGCCAGCAGATTAGGCAGGTCGAACCACCAGCCCCAGCATTTT. Translated, it gives CASRLGRSNHQPQHF. This chain uses TRBV6-1 with TRBJ1-5; D call uncertain. Between the trimmed V and J ends, which lost 6 bases and 7 bases, there was a span of 19 bases. CDR1 and CDR2 (germline): MNHNS, SASEGT. This CDR3 is 15 amino acids long.

This clonotype was seen a few times. J is TRBJ2-1 and V is TRBV7-8; weak D call: TRBD2 (6 bases). CDR1 is SGHVS and CDR2 is FQNEAQ in the germline V gene. V lost 0 bases, J lost 6 bases, and 9 bases lay in between. This CDR3 region has 14 residues. The CDR3 here is CASSLAGGSNEQFF. CDR3 DNA sequence: TGTGCCAGCAGCTTAGCTGGAGGGAGCAATGAGCAGTTCTTC.

This clonotype was observed a handful of times. The chain couples TRBV20-1 to TRBJ1-1, with D possibly TRBD1 on 5 matching bases. Germline loops: CDR1 DFQATT, CDR2 SNEGSKA (reference sequence). The CDR3 spans 13 residues. Trimming cost V 3 bases and J 5 bases, with 13 bases left between them. This chain's CDR3 is CSARRGGGTEAFF. The CDR3 bases are TGCAGTGCTAGGAGGGGCGGGGGGACTGAAGCTTTCTTT.

The chain uses TRBV7-9 and TRBJ1-1; D is unresolved. The CDR3 has 15 residues. The V end lost 5 bases, the J end lost 0 bases, and 13 bases lay between the germline ends. The germline gives CDR1 SEHNR, CDR2 FQNEAQ (reference sequence). For the CDR3, the DNA is TGTGCCAGCAGCCGCTCAGTTGGCATGAACACTGAAGCTTTCTTT. Its protein is CASSRSVGMNTEAFF.

This clonotype was seen more than once but under ten times. The chain joins TRBV27 to TRBJ1-1, with no clear D. The V end was cut by 4 bases, the J end by 5 bases, with 14 bases between. The CDR3 has 14 residues. The germline V gene encodes CDR1 MNHEY and CDR2 SMNVEV (reference sequence). The CDR3 coding sequence is TGTGCCAGCAGTTCAGTATTTCCAGATACTGAAGCTTTCTTT. Amino acid sequence: CASSSVFPDTEAFF.

This clonotype is a singleton in its sample. This chain connects TRBV6-1 to TRBJ2-3; 11 bases line up with TRBD1. Germline V lookup: CDR1 MNHNS, CDR2 SASEGT. The CDR3 runs 14 residues. V shed 3 bases, J shed 4 bases, and the junction held 0 bases outside the gene matches. The CDR3 DNA follows: TGTGCCAGCAGTGAGGACAGGGGGCCAGATACGCAGTATTTT. Protein product: CASSEDRGPDTQYF.

This clonotype was recorded once. The chain combines TRBV19 with TRBJ2-3; D tentatively fits TRBD1 or TRBD2 (5 bases each). This CDR3 comprises 12 residues. CDR1 is LNHDA, CDR2 SQIVND, per germline (reference sequence). V dropped 11 bases and J dropped 3 bases, with 12 bases sitting between them. CDR3 sequence: CAVGTSTDTQYF. The CDR3 DNA reads TGTGCCGTGGGGACCTCTACAGATACGCAGTATTTT.

V is TRBV5-4 and J is TRBJ2-3, with 12 bases aligning to TRBD2. V lost 0 bases to trimming and J lost 2 bases; unmatched junction nucleotides: 1. CDR1 is SGHNT, CDR2 YYREEE, per germline (reference sequence). CDR3 length: 16 residues. The DNA for the CDR3 is TGTGCCAGCAGCTTGGGACTAGCGGGAGTCACAGATACGCAGTATTTT. This sequence encodes CASSLGLAGVTDTQYF. The full variable domain, rest sourced from reference TRBV5-4 and TRBJ2-3, is ETGVTQSPTHLIKTRGQQVTLRCSSQSGHNTVSWYQQALGQGPQFIFQYYREEENGRGNFPPRFSGLQFPNYSSELNVNALELDDSALYLCASSLGLAGVTDTQYFGPGTRLTVL.

The J gene is TRBJ2-1, the V gene TRBV6-1; D is unresolved. The V gene lost 6 bases and the J gene lost 9 bases, with 9 bases spanning the gap. This CDR3 comprises 11 residues. Germline CDR1 MNHNS, CDR2 SASEGT. In DNA, the CDR3 is TGTGCCAGCAGAGCGAATGCTGAGCAGTTCTTC. This codes for CASRANAEQFF.